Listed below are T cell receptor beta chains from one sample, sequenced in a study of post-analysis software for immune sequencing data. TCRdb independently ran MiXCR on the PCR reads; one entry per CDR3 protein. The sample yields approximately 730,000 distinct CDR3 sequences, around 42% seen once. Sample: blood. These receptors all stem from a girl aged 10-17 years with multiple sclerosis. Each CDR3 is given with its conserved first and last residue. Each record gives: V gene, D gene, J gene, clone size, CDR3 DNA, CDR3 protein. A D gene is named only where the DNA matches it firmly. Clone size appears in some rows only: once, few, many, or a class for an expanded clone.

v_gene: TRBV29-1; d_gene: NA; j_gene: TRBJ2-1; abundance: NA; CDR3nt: TGCAGCGTTGGTAAACAGGATACCCCCTACAATGAGCAGTTCTTC; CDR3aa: CSVGKQDTPYNEQFF
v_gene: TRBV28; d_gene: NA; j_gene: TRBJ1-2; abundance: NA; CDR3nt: TGTGCCGGCAGTTTCGGGGGGGTCTATGGCTACACCTTC; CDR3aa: CAGSFGGVYGYTF
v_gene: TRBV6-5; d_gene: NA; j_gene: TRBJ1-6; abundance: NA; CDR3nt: TGTGCCAGCATGGCCCCGAATTCACCCCTCCACTTT; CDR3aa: CASMAPNSPLHF
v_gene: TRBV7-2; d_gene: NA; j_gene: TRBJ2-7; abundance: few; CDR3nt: TGTGCCAGCAGCTTATTGTCCCAGGGGTCCTACGAGCAGTACTTC; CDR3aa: CASSLLSQGSYEQYF
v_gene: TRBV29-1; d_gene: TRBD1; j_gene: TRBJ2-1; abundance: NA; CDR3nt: TGCAGCGCTATCTGGGACAGCCGCGATGAGCAGTTCTTC; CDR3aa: CSAIWDSRDEQFF
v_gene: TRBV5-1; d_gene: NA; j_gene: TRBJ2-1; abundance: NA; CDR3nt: TGCGCCAGCAGCTTAGGGGATAGCGCATACAATGAGCAGTTCTTC; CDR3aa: CASSLGDSAYNEQFF
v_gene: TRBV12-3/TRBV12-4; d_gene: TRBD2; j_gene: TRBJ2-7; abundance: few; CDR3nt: TGTGCCAGTAGTTATGGGACTAGCTGGAGCGAGCAGTACTTC; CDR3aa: CASSYGTSWSEQYF
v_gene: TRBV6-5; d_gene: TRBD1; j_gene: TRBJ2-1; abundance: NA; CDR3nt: TGTGCCAGCAGTGAACGAGGGGGCGGGCAGTTCTTC; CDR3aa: CASSERGGGQFF
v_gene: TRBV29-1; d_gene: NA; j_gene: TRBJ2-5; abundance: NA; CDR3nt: TGCAGCGTTGGCCTGCGGCGGCGGACGTCAGAAGAGACCCAGTACTTC; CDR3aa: CSVGLRRRTSEETQYF
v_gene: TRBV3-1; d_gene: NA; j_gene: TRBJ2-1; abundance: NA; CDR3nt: TGTGCCAGCAGCCAAGATCTAACCGCGCAGTATGAGCAGTTCTTC; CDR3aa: CASSQDLTAQYEQFF
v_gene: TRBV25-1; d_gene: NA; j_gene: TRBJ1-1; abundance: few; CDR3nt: TGTGCCAGCAGCCTCAGATTGGGGGAAGGCACTGAAGCTTTCTTT; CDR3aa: CASSLRLGEGTEAFF
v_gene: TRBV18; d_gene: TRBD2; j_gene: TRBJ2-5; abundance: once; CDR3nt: TGTACCAGCTCACCACCGATTAGAACTAGCGGAGAGACCCAGTACTTC; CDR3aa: CTSSPPIRTSGETQYF
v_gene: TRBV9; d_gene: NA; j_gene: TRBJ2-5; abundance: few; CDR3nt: TGTGCCAGCAGCGTGGGAACTGCGAGGGAGACCCAGTACTTC; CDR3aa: CASSVGTARETQYF
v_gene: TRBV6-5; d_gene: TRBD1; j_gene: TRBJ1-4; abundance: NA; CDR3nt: TGTGCCGTAAGCGAGGGGGCGAATGAAAAACTGTTTTTT; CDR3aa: CAVSEGANEKLFF
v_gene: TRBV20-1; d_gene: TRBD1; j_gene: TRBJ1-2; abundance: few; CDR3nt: TGCAGTGCTTACCCCCACAGGGGGCTAGACTATGGCTACACCTTC; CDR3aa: CSAYPHRGLDYGYTF
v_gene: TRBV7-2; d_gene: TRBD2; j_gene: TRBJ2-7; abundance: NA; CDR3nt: TGTGCCAGCAGCCTCGCTAGGGCGGGAGGGCCACTCGAGCAGTACTTC; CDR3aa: CASSLARAGGPLEQYF
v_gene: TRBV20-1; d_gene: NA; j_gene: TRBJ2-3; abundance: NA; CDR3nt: TGCAGTGCTAGAGCTGGGGGTGGAGCAGATACGCAGTATTTT; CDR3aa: CSARAGGGADTQYF
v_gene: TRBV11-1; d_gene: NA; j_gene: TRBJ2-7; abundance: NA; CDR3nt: TGTGCCAGCAGCTTGTCCCCTAGCAACGAGCAGTACTTC; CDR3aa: CASSLSPSNEQYF
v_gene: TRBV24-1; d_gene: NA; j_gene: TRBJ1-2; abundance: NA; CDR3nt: TGTGCCACCACGATTCAGGGGCCCGTCCGGTATGGCTACACCTTC; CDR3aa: CATTIQGPVRYGYTF
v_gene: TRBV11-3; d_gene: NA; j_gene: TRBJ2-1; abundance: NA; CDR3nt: TGTGCCAGCAGCGGATGGCAAGGAGAGCAGTTCTTC; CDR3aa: CASSGWQGEQFF
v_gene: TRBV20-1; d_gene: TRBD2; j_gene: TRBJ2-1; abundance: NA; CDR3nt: TGCAGTGCTAGTCGGCTAGCGGGCTCCTACAGTGAGCAGTTCTTC; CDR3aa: CSASRLAGSYSEQFF
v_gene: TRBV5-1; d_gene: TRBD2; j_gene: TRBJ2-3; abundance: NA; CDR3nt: TGCGCCAGCAGCTTGGGGGGGTCTAGCGGGAGCACAGATACGCAGTATTTT; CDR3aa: CASSLGGSSGSTDTQYF
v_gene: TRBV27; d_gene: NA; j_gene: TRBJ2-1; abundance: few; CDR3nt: TGTGCCAGCAGTTTATCGAGCGTACGCTCCTACAATGAGCAGTTCTTC; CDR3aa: CASSLSSVRSYNEQFF
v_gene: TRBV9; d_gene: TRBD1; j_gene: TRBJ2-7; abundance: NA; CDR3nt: TGTGCCAGCAGCCCCTCGATAGGCTCAGGGGGAAGCTACGAGCAGTACTTC; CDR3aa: CASSPSIGSGGSYEQYF
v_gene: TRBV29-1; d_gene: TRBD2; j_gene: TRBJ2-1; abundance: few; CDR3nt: TGCAGCGTGGAGATAGCGGGAGGGCTTGACAATGAGCAGTTCTTC; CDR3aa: CSVEIAGGLDNEQFF
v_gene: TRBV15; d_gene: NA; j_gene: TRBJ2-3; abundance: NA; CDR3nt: TGTGCCACCAGTGACAGTCTGTCCAGCACAGATACGCAGTATTTT; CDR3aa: CATSDSLSSTDTQYF
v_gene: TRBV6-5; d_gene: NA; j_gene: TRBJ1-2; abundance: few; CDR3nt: TGTGCCAGCACACAGCGCTTGCTGGGTGGCTACACCTTC; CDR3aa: CASTQRLLGGYTF
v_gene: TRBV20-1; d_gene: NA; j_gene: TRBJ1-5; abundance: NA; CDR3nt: TGCAGTGGCCAGTCGGGGAGCAATCAGCCCCAGCATTTT; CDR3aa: CSGQSGSNQPQHF
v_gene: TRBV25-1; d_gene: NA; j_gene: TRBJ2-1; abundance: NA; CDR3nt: TGTGCCCCCCAGGGGGAGACTGCCTTGGGGGGAAATGAGCAGTTCTTC; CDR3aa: CAPQGETALGGNEQFF